The entry that follows covers one T cell receptor beta chain sequence. The sample belongs to a study of CD8+ T cells in alopecia areata. Treatment reported: oral pan-JAK inhibitor, 5-10 mg twice daily. The germline V gene has CDR1 SGHRS and CDR2 YFSETQ. CDR3 length equals 17 residues. V lost 0 bases and J lost 5, with 17 bases in between. After isolation, RNA underwent reverse transcription to generate cDNA as the sequencing template. Profiled with immunoSEQ multiplex PCR; TCRdb holds only in-frame clones, not every one. The sample holds fewer than 100,000 clones, about 58% seen once. The chain uses TRBV5-1 and TRBJ2-2; D may be TRBD2 (5 bases). The sample here was CD8+ T cells sorted from blood, taken at week 4, from a patient treated with tofacitinib. The origin of this receptor is a human donor with alopecia areata. As DNA, the CDR3 is TGCGCCAGCAGCTTGGTGGATTGGCGAGAGGGTACCGGGGAGCTGTTTTTT. Its protein product is CASSLVDWREGTGELFF.